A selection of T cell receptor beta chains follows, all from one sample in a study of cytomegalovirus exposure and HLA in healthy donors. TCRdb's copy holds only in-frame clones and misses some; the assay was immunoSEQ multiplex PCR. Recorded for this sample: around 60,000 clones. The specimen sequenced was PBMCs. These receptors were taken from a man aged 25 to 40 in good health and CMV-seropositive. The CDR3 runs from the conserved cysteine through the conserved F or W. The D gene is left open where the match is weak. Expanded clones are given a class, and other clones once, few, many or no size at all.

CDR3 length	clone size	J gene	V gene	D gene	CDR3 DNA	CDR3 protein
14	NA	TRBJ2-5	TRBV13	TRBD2	TGTGCCAGCAGCTTAGCGGGAGGAAAAGAGACCCAGTACTTC	CASSLAGGKETQYF
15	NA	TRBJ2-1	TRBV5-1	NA	TGCGCCAGCAGCCAGGTGGGCTTCTTCTACAATGAGCAGTTCTTC	CASSQVGFFYNEQFF
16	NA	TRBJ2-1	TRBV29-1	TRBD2	TGCAGCGTTGGGAACAGGGGGCGACTAGCGGGGGGTCTGTTGTTCTTC	CSVGNRGRLAGGLLFF
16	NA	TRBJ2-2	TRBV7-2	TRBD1	TGTGCCAGCAGCCGGCCGGGACAGTCGAACACCGGGGAGCTGTTTTTT	CASSRPGQSNTGELFF
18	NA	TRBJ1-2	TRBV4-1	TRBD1	TGCGCCAGCAGCCAAGATGGCTGGAGGGACAGGGTCAACTATGGCTACACCTTC	CASSQDGWRDRVNYGYTF
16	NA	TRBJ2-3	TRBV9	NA	TGTGCCAGCAGCTCAGTTGAGGGTGCTAGCACAGATACGCAGTATTTT	CASSSVEGASTDTQYF
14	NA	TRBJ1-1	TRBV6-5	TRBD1	TGTGCCAGCAGATCGGGACAGGTAATAATAGAAGCTTTCTTT	CASRSGQVIIEAFF
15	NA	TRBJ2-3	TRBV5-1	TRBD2	TGCGCCAGCAGCTCTAGCGGGGAAAAGAGAGATACGCAGTATTTT	CASSSSGEKRDTQYF
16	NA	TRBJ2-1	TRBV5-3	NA	TGTGCCAGAAGCTTAACTAGCACTTTGTCCTACAATGAGCAGTTCTTC	CARSLTSTLSYNEQFF
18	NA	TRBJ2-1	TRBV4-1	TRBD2	TGCGCCAGCAGCCAAGCCGCTAGCGGGAGGGAACGGTACAATGAGCAGTTCTTC	CASSQAASGRERYNEQFF
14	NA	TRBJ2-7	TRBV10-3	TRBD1	TGTGCCATCCATCCCGGGACAGGGACCTACGAGCAGTACTTC	CAIHPGTGTYEQYF
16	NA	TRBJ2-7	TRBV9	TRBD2	TGTGCCAGCAGCCCGAGACTAGCGGGAGGGCTAAACGAGCAGTACTTC	CASSPRLAGGLNEQYF
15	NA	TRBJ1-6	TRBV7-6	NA	TGTGCCAGCAGCAGAGATGGGGGCCCTAACCTACCCCTCCACTTT	CASSRDGGPNLPLHF
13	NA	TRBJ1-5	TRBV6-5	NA	TGTGCCACCTCGGAGGGGTACAATCAGCCCCAGCATTTT	CATSEGYNQPQHF
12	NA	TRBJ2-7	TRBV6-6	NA	TGTGCCAGCAGTTGGGCAGCCTACGAGCAGTACTTC	CASSWAAYEQYF
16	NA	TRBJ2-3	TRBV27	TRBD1	TGTGCCAGCAGTTCCCTAGACAGGGGGCTACGGGATACGCAGTATTTT	CASSSLDRGLRDTQYF
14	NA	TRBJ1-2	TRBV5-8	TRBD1	TGTGCCAGCAGCTTGGGACAGGGGAGCATGAGCTACACCTTC	CASSLGQGSMSYTF
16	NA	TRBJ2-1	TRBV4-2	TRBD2	TGTGCCAGCAGCCAAGCAGGGACTAGCGGGAGGAGTGAGCAGTTCTTC	CASSQAGTSGRSEQFF
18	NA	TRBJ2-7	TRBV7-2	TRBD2	TGTGCCAGCAGCATTCCCATTGCTAGCGGGAGGCAGGGCTACGAGCAGTACTTC	CASSIPIASGRQGYEQYF
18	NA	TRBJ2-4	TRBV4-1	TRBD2	TGCGCCAGCAGCCTCTTCCCGGGGGGGCGCGGGACCAAAAACATTCAGTACTTC	CASSLFPGGRGTKNIQYF
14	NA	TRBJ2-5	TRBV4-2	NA	TGTGCCAGCAGCCAAAAGTCCCGGCAAGAGACCCAGTACTTC	CASSQKSRQETQYF
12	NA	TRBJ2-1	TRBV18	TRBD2	TGTGCCAGCTCACGGGGGGGGAATGAGCAGTTCTTC	CASSRGGNEQFF
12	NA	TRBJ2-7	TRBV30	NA	TGTGCCTGGAGTGTGCAGGGCTACGAGCAGTACTTC	CAWSVQGYEQYF
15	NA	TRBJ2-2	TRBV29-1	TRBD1	TGCAGCGTTGAAGCTGGGACAGGGGGTACCGGGGAGCTGTTTTTT	CSVEAGTGGTGELFF
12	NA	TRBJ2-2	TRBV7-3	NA	TGTGCCAGCAGCCCAGCGAACGGGGAGCTGTTTTTT	CASSPANGELFF
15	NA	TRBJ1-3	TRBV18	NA	TGTGCCAGCTCACCAAAAGGAGGGAAGGGAAACACCATATATTTT	CASSPKGGKGNTIYF
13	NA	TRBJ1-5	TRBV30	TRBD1	TGTGCCGCCGACAGGGGTGAAGATCAGCCCCAGCATTTT	CAADRGEDQPQHF
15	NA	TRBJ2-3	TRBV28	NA	TGTGCCAGCAGCCCCGGAACAGGGTGGACAGATACGCAGTATTTT	CASSPGTGWTDTQYF
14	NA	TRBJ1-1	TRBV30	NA	TGTGCCTGGAGTGTAGGGGGGGGTGGGACTGAAGCTTTCTTT	CAWSVGGGGTEAFF
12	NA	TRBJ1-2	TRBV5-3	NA	TGTGCCAGAAGATTACAGAACTATGGCTACACCTTC	CARRLQNYGYTF
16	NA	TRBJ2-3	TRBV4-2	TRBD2	TGTGCCAGCAGCCAACATAGCGGGGGGGCGGGAGATACGCAGTATTTT	CASSQHSGGAGDTQYF
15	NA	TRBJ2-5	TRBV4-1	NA	TGCGCCAGCAGCCAAGATTACTTGTACCAAGAGACCCAGTACTTC	CASSQDYLYQETQYF
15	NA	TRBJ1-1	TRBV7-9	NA	TGTGCCAGCAGCTTACTAGCAATGGGAAACACTGAAGCTTTCTTT	CASSLLAMGNTEAFF
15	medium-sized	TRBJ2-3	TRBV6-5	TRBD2	TGTGCCAGCGCCCCCGGGCGGGAGGCAACAGATACGCAGTATTTT	CASAPGREATDTQYF
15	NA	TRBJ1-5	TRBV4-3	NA	TGCGCCAGCAGCCAGAACAGGTATAGCAATCAGCCCCAGCATTTT	CASSQNRYSNQPQHF
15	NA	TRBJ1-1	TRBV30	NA	TGTGCCTGGAGTGTACGGACAAGGGGAAGCACTGAAGCTTTCTTT	CAWSVRTRGSTEAFF
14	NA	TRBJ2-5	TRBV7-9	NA	TGTGCCAGCAGTGACGGGGGAATCCAAGAGACCCAGTACTTC	CASSDGGIQETQYF
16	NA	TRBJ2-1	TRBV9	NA	TGTGCCAGCAGCGCCGATGTCAGCGGCTCCTACAATGAGCAGTTCTTC	CASSADVSGSYNEQFF
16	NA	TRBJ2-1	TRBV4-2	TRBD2	TGTGCCAGCAGCCAATCGACTAGCGGGATAAACAATGAGCAGTTCTTC	CASSQSTSGINNEQFF
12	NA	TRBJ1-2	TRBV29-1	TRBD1	TGCAGCGTTCTTCGGGACAGAGATGGCTACACCTTC	CSVLRDRDGYTF
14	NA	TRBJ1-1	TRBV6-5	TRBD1	TGTGCCAGCAGACAAATTACAGGGGACACTGAAGCTTTCTTT	CASRQITGDTEAFF
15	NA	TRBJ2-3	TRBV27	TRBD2	TGTGCCAGCAGTTTACTTAGCGGGAGCGCAGATACGCAGTATTTT	CASSLLSGSADTQYF
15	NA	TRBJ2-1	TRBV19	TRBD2	TGTGCCGTCAGCGGGGGGGCAGTTCGGTACAATGAGCAGTTCTTC	CAVSGGAVRYNEQFF
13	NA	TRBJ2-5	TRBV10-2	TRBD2	TGCGCCAGCAGTGAAGCGGGAGGCGAGACCCAGTACTTC	CASSEAGGETQYF
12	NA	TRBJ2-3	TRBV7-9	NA	TGTGCCAGCAGCGCCTCGGGGTTACCGCAGTATTTT	CASSASGLPQYF
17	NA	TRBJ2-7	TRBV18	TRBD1	TGTGCCAGCTCACCCCCTACGGGACAGGGGGCCTCCTACGAGCAGTACTTC	CASSPPTGQGASYEQYF
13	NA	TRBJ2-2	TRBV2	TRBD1	TGTGCCAGCGGGACAGGGTTAAGCGGGGAGCTGTTTTTT	CASGTGLSGELFF
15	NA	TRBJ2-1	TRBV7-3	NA	TGTGCCAGCAGCTTAATGGGGCAGGGAAACAATGAGCAGTTCTTC	CASSLMGQGNNEQFF
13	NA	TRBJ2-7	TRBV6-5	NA	TGTGCCAGCAGGACTTACGTCGGCGGGGAGCAGTACTTC	CASRTYVGGEQYF
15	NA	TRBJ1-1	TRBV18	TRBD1	TGTGCCAGCTCATTCGGGACAGGGGGCCGAACTGAAGATTTCTTT	CASSFGTGGRTEDFF
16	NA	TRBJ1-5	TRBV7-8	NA	TGTGCCAGCAGCTTTATAAGGGGCGCCGGCAATCAGCCCCAGCATTTT	CASSFIRGAGNQPQHF
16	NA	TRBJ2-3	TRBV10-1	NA	TGCGCCAGCAGTGAGTCTAGCGTACGGCGCACAGATACGCAGTATTTT	CASSESSVRRTDTQYF
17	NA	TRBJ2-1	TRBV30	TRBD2	TGTGCCTGGAGTGTATACCTTACTAGCGGGCGTAACAATGAGCAGTTCTTC	CAWSVYLTSGRNNEQFF
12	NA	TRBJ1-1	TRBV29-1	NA	TGCAGCGTTGAAACTGGGGCCCTTGAAGCTTTCTTT	CSVETGALEAFF
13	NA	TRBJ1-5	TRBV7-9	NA	TGTGCCAGCAGCTTAACGGTTAATCAGCCCCAGCATTTT	CASSLTVNQPQHF
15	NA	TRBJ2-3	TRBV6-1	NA	TGTGCCAGCAATCCAGGTCGGCGGGGCACAGATACGCAGTATTTT	CASNPGRRGTDTQYF
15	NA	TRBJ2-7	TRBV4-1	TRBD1	TGCGCCAGCAGCCAAGTTGGACAGGTCGCCTACGAGCAGTACTTC	CASSQVGQVAYEQYF